The next 2 T cell receptor beta chains were all read from a single sample in a study of T cell repertoires in cytomegalovirus infection. TCRdb reanalysed the reads using MiXCR and keeps one entry per CDR3 protein. This repertoire shows around 530,000 distinct CDR3 sequences, more than 25% found once; its top ten account for 13%. Sequenced material: PBMCs. The receptor source for this set is a human donor in good health (CMV status not recorded). Some clones in this sample may be carry-over from other donors' samples.

The sample holds a few counts of this clonotype. The V and J genes are TRBV7-2 and TRBJ1-1; D unclear. CDR1 is SGHTA, CDR2 FQGNSA, per germline. This CDR3 region has 17 residues. Trimming took off 1 base at V and 0 bases at J, with 15 bases between the two ends. CDR3 in amino acids: CASSLVVRSPMNTEAFF. The DNA for the CDR3 is TGTGCCAGCAGCTTAGTGGTCCGGAGCCCCATGAACACTGAAGCTTTCTTT.

This clonotype came up a few times. V usage is TRBV6-2 or TRBV6-3 and J usage is TRBJ2-6; D is undetermined. V was shortened by 2 bases and J by 0 bases, with 5 bases between the two germline ends. Germline CDR1 MNHEY, CDR2 SVGEGT. The CDR3 totals 15 residues. The CDR3: CASSYPGSGANVLTF. The CDR3 coding sequence is TGTGCCAGCAGTTACCCCGGCTCTGGGGCCAACGTCCTGACTTTC.